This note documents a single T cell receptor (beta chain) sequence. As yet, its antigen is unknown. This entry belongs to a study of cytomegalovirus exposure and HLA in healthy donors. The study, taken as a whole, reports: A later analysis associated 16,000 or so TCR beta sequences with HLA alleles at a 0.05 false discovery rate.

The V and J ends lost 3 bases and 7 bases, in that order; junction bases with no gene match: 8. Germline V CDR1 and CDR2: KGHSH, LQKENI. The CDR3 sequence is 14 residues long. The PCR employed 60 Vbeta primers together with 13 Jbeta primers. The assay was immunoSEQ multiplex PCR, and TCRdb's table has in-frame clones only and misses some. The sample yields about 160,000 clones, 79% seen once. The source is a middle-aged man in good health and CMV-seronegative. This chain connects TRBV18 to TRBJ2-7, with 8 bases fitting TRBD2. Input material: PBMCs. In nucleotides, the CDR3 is TGTGCCAGCTCACCCCGGGAGGGGGATTATGAGCAGTACTTC. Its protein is CASSPREGDYEQYF.